Sequencing of this T cell receptor beta chain was carried out in a study of blood T cell repertoires in COVID-19. Overall study: The United States, Italy and Spain provided the acute and convalescent COVID-19 samples. PBMCs, B-cell-depleted T cells, or T cells were the source of the cDNA or gDNA that made up the material.

In the authors' methods: Quantification of nucleated cells was approximated via reference gene primer amplification. The assay was immunoSEQ multiplex PCR, and TCRdb's table has in-frame clones only and misses some. From that table come the V and J calls and clone size; the DNA was used to work out D and trimming. Of over 150,000 clones detected, 60% to 85% appear once; the ten largest clones hold roughly 1.5%. Trimming shortened V by 2 bases and J by 3 bases, and 11 bases separated the two germline ends. The CDR3 length is 15 residues. Germline-derived CDR1 and CDR2 are SGDLS and YYNGEE. The sample consisted of peripheral blood. The sequence came from a man at least 80 years old with acute or convalescent COVID-19. V usage is TRBV9 and J usage is TRBJ2-2, with TRBD1 as a possible D gene (6 bases). The CDR3 here is CASSVRGMDTGELFF. CDR3 coding DNA: TGTGCCAGCAGCGTCAGGGGTATGGACACCGGGGAGCTGTTTTTT.